This T cell receptor beta chain was captured in a study of blood T cell repertoires in COVID-19. The CDR3 spans 17 residues. Germline loops: CDR1 KGHSH, CDR2 LQKENI. Trimming removed 5 bases at V and 1 base at J, with 20 bases between. The repertoire was sequenced with immunoSEQ multiplex PCR; TCRdb's copy has only in-frame clones and lacks some. The table lists 35,000 to 50,000 clones, less than 70% of them singletons. The sequence was obtained from an elderly man with acute or convalescent COVID-19. This chain uses TRBV18 with TRBJ1-2; perhaps TRBD1 as D (6 bases). Source material: peripheral blood. CDR3 residues: CASSKRTVRLGNYGYTF. DNA of the CDR3: TGTGCCAGCTCAAAACGGACAGTGAGGTTAGGTAACTATGGCTACACCTTC.